This TCR beta chain was documented in a study of cytomegalovirus exposure and HLA in healthy donors. CDR1 GTSNPN and CDR2 SVGIG come from the germline V gene (reference sequence). The CDR3 runs to 15 residues. The V and J ends lost 4 bases and 11 bases, in that order; junction bases with no gene match: 16. Libraries were prepared by immunoSEQ multiplex PCR; TCRdb keeps only in-frame clonotypes and omits some of them. The repertoire holds about 200,000 clones, about 81% seen once, with roughly 1.2% in the top ten. Concerning this clone: Its antigen is not identified.

Study-level findings and limits: Cytomegalovirus-associated status was assigned to about 170 TCR beta chains. In the 120 validation repertoires, a later analysis found that first-cohort TCR clusters tended to co-occur.

The clonotype was recovered from a woman in her 30s in good health and CMV-seronegative. Sequenced input: PBMCs. The V gene is TRBV30, the J gene TRBJ1-5, with 8 bases fitting TRBD1. In DNA form, the CDR3 reads TGTGCCTGGACCTCCGGACAGGGCCGTTGGGGGACCCAGCATTTT. Its translation is CAWTSGQGRWGTQHF.